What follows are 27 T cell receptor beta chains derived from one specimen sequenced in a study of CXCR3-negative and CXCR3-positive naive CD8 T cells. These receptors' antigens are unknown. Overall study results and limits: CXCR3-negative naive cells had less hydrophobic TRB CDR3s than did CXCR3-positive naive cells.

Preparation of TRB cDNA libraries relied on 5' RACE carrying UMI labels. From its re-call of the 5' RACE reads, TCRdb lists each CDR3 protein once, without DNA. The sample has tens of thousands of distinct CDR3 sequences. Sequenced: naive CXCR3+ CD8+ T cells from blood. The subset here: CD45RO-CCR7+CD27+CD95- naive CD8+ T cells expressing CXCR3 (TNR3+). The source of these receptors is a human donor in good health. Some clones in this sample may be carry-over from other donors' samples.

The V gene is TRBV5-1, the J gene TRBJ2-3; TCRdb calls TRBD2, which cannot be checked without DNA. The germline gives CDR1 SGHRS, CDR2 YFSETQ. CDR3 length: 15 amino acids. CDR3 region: CASSPRTSGGDTQYF.

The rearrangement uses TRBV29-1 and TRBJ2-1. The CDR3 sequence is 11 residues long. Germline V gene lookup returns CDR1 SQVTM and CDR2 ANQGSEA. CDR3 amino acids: CSVEERYRQFF.

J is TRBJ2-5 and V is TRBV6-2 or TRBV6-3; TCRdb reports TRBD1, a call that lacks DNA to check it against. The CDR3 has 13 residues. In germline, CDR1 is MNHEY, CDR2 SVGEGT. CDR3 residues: CASSPTGTETQYF.

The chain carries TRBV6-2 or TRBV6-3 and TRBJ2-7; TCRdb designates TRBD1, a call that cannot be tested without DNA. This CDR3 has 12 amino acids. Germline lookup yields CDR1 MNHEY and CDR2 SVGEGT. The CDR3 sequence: CASSFRVNEQYF.

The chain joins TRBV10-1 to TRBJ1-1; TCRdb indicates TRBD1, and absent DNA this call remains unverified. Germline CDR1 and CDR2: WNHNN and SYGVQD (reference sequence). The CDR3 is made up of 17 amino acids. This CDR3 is CASTRTGSPGENTEAFF.

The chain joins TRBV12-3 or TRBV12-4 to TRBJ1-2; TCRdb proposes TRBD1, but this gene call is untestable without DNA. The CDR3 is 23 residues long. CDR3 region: CASLGLRELNPREDRGQGYGYTF.

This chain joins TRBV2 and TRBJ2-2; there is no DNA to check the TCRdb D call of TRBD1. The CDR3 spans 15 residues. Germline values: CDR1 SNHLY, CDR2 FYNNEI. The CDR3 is CASSEQGRNTGELFF. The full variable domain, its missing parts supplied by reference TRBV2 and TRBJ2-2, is EPEVTQTPSHQVTQMGQEVILRCVPISNHLYFYWYRQILGQKVEFLVSFYNNEISEKSEIFDDQFSVERPDGSNFTLKIRSTKLEDSAMYFCASSEQGRNTGELFFGEGSRLTVL.

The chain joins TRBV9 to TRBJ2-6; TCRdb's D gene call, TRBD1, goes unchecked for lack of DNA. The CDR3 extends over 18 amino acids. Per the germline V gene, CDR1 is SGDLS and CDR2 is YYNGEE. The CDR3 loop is CASSVDPGGTAGANVLTF.

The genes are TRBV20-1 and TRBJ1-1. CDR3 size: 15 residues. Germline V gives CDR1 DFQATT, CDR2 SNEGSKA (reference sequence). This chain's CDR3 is CSASPRQGGYTEAFF.

CDR3 in amino acids: CASSAAAVISTDTQYF. This rearrangement joins TRBV12-3 or TRBV12-4 to TRBJ2-3. There are 16 residues in the CDR3.

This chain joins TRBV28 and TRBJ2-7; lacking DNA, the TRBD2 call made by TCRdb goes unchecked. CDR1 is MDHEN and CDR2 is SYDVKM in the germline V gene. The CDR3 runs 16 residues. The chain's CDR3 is CASSHPRRTLGNEQYF.

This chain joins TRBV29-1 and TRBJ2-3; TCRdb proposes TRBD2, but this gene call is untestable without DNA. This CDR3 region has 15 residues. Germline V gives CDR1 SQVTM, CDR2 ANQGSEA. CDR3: CSVAPTSGGRDTQYF.

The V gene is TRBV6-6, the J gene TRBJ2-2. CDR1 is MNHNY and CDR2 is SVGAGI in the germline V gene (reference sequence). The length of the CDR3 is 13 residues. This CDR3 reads CASSYSTTGELFF.

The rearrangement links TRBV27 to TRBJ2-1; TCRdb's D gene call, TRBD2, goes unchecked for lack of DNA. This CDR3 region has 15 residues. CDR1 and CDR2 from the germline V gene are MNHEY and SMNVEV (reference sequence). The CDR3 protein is CASSHGGANYNEQFF.

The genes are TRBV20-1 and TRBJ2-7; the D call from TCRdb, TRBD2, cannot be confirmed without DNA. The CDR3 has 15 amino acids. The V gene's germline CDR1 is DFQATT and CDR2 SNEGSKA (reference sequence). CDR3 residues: CSARDRSGRLHEQYF.

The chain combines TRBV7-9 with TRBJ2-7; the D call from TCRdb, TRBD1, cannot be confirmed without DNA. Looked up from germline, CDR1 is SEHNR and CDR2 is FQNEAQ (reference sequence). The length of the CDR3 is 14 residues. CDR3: CASATPGSVYEQYF.

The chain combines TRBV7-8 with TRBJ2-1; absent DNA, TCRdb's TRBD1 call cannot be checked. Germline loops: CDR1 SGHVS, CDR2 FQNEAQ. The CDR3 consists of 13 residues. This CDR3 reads CASSPGPSNEQFF. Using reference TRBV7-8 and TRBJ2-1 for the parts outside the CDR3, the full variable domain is GAGVSQSPRYKVAKRGQDVALRCDPISGHVSLFWYQQALGQGPEFLTYFQNEAQLDKSGLPSDRFFAERPEGSVSTLKIQRTQQEDSAVYLCASSPGPSNEQFFGPGTRLTVL.

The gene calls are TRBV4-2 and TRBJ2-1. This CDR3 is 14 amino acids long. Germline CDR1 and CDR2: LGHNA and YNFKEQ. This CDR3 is CASSQDQQGNEQFF.

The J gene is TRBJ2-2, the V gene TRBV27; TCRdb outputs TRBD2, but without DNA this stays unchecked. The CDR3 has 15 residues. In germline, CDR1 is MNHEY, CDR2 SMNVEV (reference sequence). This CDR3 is CASSSVLGRSGELFF.

CDR3 protein: CASSSGRSDNEQFF. V is TRBV28 and J is TRBJ2-1. This CDR3 region has 14 residues. Germline V gene sequence: CDR1 MDHEN, CDR2 SYDVKM.

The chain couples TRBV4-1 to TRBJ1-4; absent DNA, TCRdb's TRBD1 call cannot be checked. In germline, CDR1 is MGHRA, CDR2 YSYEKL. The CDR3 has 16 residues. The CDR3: CASSQTRRDSLEKLFF.

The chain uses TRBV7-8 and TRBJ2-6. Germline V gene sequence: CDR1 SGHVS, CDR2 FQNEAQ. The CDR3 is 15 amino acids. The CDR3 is CASSLIPSGANVLTF. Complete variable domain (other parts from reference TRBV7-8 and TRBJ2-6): GAGVSQSPRYKVAKRGQDVALRCDPISGHVSLFWYQQALGQGPEFLTYFQNEAQLDKSGLPSDRFFAERPEGSVSTLKIQRTQQEDSAVYLCASSLIPSGANVLTFGAGSRLTVL.

The CDR3 spells CASIFGPTDTQYF. The V gene is TRBV21-1, the J gene TRBJ2-3; without DNA, the TCRdb call of TRBD2 cannot be checked. TRBV21-1 is a known pseudogene. The CDR3 covers 13 residues.

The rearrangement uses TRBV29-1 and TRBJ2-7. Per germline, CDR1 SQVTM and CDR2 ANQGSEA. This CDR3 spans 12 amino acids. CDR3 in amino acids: CSVIAESYEQYF.

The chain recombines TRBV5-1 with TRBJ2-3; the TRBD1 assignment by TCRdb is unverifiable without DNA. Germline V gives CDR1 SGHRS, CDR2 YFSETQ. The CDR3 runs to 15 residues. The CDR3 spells CASSFRDRGTDTQYF.

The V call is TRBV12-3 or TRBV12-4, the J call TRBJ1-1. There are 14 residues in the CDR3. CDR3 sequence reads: CASSLPAGNTEAFF.

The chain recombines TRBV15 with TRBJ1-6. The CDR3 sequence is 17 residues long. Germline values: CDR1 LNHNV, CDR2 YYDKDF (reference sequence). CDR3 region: CATSRVLSFELDSPLHF.